The clone carrying this T cell receptor (beta chain) was counted once. This specimen belongs to a study of T cell responses to AZD1222 COVID-19 vaccine. Clones were sequenced by immunoSEQ multiplex PCR, and TCRdb holds only the in-frame ones, with some missing. This table has under 200,000 clones, 94% appearing once. The receptor's source is an adult in good health. Sequenced material: peripheral blood, taken on day 0 of AZD1222 vaccination.

The DNA for the CDR3 is TGTGCCAGCATCCGGGACAGGGGGCCTCCTAATGAAAAACTGTTTTTT. It encodes CASIRDRGPPNEKLFF. The chain couples TRBV2 to TRBJ1-4; TRBD1 matches at 12 bases. The CDR3 has 16 residues. Germline V gene lookup returns CDR1 SNHLY and CDR2 FYNNEI. V gave up 7 bases and J gave up 3 bases; unmatched junction bases: 6.